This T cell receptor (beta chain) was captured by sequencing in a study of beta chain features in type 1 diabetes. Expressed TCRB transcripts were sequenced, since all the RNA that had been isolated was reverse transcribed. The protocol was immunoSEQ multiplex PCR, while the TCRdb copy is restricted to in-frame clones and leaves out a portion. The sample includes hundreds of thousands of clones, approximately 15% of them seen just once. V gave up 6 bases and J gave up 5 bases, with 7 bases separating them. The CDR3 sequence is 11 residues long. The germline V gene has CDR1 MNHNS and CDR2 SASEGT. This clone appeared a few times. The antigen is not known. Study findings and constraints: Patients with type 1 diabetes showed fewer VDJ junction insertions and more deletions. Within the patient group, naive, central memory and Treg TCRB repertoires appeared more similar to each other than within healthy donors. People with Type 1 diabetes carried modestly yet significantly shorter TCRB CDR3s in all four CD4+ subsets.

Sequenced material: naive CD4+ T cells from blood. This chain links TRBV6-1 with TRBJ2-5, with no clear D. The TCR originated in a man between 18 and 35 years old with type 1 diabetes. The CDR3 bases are TGTGCCAGCAGGACAACCGAGACCCAGTACTTC. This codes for CASRTTETQYF.